At least ten counts were recorded for the clone carrying this T cell receptor beta chain. What it recognizes is unknown. What was amplified from RNA transcripts were TCR beta CDR3 regions. The HTBI primer set served for first-round RT-PCR of the TCR CDR3. TCRdb re-analysed the multiplex PCR reads in MiXCR, keeping a single row per CDR3 protein. The data contain 40,000 to 65,000 distinct CDR3 sequences, 48% of them singletons. This entry belongs to a study of T cells in Graves' hyperthyroidism and ophthalmopathy. Fresh peripheral blood, approximately 10 ml, yielded the PBMCs. The study, taken as a whole, reports: The model made its ophthalmopathy prediction, and onset followed a median approximately 6 months later. Stable hyperthyroidism was separated from ophthalmopathy by a model based on 13 V-J features.

The sequence was collected from a woman between 45 and 65 years old with Graves' ophthalmopathy. Material: blood.

The CDR3 DNA reads TGTGCCAGCAGTTACTCGGGGGCGGCCTACGAGCAGTACTTC. This codes for CASSYSGAAYEQYF. The rearrangement links TRBV6-5 to TRBJ2-7; TRBD1 is a possible D gene (6 bases). Germline CDR1 MNHEY, CDR2 SVGAGI. The CDR3 runs 14 residues. V shed 0 bases and J shed 2 bases, with 8 bases lying between them.